This record concerns one T cell receptor (beta chain) sequence. This sample is drawn from a study of PD-1 blockade in classical Hodgkin lymphoma. Profiling relied on immunoSEQ multiplex PCR, and the TCRdb table lists in-frame clones only, not all of them. Found here are 13,000 to 15,000 clones, about 83% of them singletons; the top ten hold around 25%. Each and every patient relapsed after autologous stem cell transplantation, and patients got differing brentuximab vedotin exposure. V lost 5 bases, J lost 3 bases, and 10 bases lay in between. The CDR3 consists of 14 residues. Germline CDR1 reads MNHEY; CDR2 reads SMNVEV (reference sequence).

The V and J genes are TRBV27 and TRBJ2-2; D possibly corresponds to TRBD2 (6 bases). The source material was peripheral blood mononuclear cells (PBMCs), sampled before the second cycle of nivolumab. This TCR was recovered from a human donor with classical Hodgkin lymphoma. The CDR3 is CASSQDYYTGELFF. As DNA, the CDR3 is TGTGCCAGCAGTCAGGACTATTACACCGGGGAGCTGTTTTTT.